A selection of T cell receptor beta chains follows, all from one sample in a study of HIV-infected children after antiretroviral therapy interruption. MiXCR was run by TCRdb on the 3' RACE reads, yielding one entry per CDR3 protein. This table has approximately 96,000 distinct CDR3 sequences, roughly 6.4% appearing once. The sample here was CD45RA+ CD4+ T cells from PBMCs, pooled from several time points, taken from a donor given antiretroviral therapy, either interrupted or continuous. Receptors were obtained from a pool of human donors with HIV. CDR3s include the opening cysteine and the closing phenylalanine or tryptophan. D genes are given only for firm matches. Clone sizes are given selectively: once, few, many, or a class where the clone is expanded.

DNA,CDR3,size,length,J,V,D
TGTGCCAGCAGCCGGGAATCCAGTTCACCCCTCCACTTT,CASSRESSSPLHF,NA,13,TRBJ1-6,TRBV12-3/TRBV12-4,NA
TGCACCAGCAGCCAACAAGCGGGGGGGCCGGAGGGCACAGATACGCAGTATTTT,CTSSQQAGGPEGTDTQYF,many,18,TRBJ2-3,TRBV1,NA
TGTGCCAGCAGTTACTTCCTGGGGAGCGGGGCAGAGACCCAGTACTTC,CASSYFLGSGAETQYF,few,16,TRBJ2-5,TRBV6-2/TRBV6-3,TRBD2
TGCAGTGCGCAACTTACAGGGAACAATGAGCAGTTCTTC,CSAQLTGNNEQFF,many,13,TRBJ2-1,TRBV20-1,NA
TGTGCCAGCAGCCAAGGGACAGGGGAAGACACCCAGTACTTT,CASSQGTGEDTQYF,many,14,TRBJ2-5,TRBV4-1,TRBD1
TGTGCCAGCAGCTTACTTAGAGGCACAGATACGCAGTATTTT,CASSLLRGTDTQYF,many,14,TRBJ2-3,TRBV7-2,NA
TGTGCCAGCAGGCCGACAGGGACCTACAATGAGCAGTTCTTC,CASRPTGTYNEQFF,many,14,TRBJ2-1,TRBV7-2,TRBD1
TGTGCCACCAGTGATTACCGGACAGCGGCCGAGCAGTACTTC,CATSDYRTAAEQYF,many,14,TRBJ2-7,TRBV24-1,NA
TGTGCCAGCAGCTTCACAGGGGGCCTGGGAAGCGACACCTTC,CASSFTGGLGSDTF,NA,14,TRBJ1-2,TRBV7-9,TRBD1
TGTGCCAGCACCCGGACAGGGAACTACAATGAGCAGTTCTTC,CASTRTGNYNEQFF,many,14,TRBJ2-1,TRBV7-8,TRBD1
TGTGCCAGCTCAAAAGGGAGACAGGGGGACACTGAAGCTTTCTTT,CASSKGRQGDTEAFF,many,15,TRBJ1-1,TRBV18,TRBD1
TGTGCCAGCCTTCAGGGGCTGTACCAAGAGACCCAGTACTTC,CASLQGLYQETQYF,many,14,TRBJ2-5,TRBV2,NA
TGTGCCAGCTCACCAGGGTTTCTAGCGGGAGTCACAGATACGCAGTATTTT,CASSPGFLAGVTDTQYF,many,17,TRBJ2-3,TRBV18,TRBD2
TGTGCCAGCGGCCTCAGCGGACTAGGGACAGATACGCAGTATTTT,CASGLSGLGTDTQYF,many,15,TRBJ2-3,TRBV5-8,TRBD2